Below are 20 T cell receptor beta chains sequenced from a single sample in a study of metastatic and nonmetastatic thyroid tumors. With MiXCR, TCRdb reprocessed the PCR reads. The data contain under 20,000 clones, 3.5% to 4.5% of them singletons. No treatment had been given to any patient before thyroid surgery. The sample comprised tumor tissue. The source of these receptors is a female donor with papillary thyroid cancer or a benign thyroid nodule (not recorded which). Some clones in this sample may be carry-over from other donors' samples.

The chain employs TRBV27 and TRBJ2-1; 7 positions match TRBD2. The length of the CDR3 is 15 residues. The V and J ends lost 2 bases and 8 bases, in that order; junction bases with no gene match: 9. CDR1 is MNHEY and CDR2 is SMNVEV in the germline V gene (reference sequence). The CDR3, as DNA: TGTGCCAGCAGTTTACGACTAGCCCGTTCTCATGAGCAGTTCTTC. Translating it yields CASSLRLARSHEQFF.

By sample share, this clone is large. The chain carries TRBV6-1 and TRBJ2-2; 7 bases agree with TRBD2. This CDR3 contains 14 residues. With V trimmed by 6 bases and J by 3 bases, 4 bases remained unmatched. Germline V gives CDR1 MNHNS, CDR2 SASEGT. CDR3 amino acids: CASSSGLYTGELFF. In DNA, the CDR3 is TGTGCCAGCAGCTCGGGACTATACACCGGGGAGCTGTTTTTT.

This clone has just a few counts. This chain uses TRBV4-2 with TRBJ2-6; D gene uncertain. The CDR3 is 21 amino acids. V shed 2 bases and J shed 0 bases, with 23 bases lying between them. Germline values: CDR1 LGHNA, CDR2 YNFKEQ. The CDR3 DNA reads TGTGCCAGCAGCCAACATCAATCGGTAAGGGCAGTTAACTCTGGGGCCAACGTCCTGACTTTC. Protein: CASSQHQSVRAVNSGANVLTF.

This chain connects TRBV6-5 to TRBJ2-7, with D perhaps being TRBD1 or TRBD2 (5 bases each). The CDR3 runs to 11 residues. Germline V CDR1 and CDR2: MNHEY, SVGAGI. V gave up 7 bases and J gave up 7 bases, with 11 bases separating them. CDR3 DNA sequence: TGTGCCAGCATTGGGGGACGGGAGCAGTACTTC. It specifies CASIGGREQYF.

This clone rates as medium-sized. This chain uses TRBV7-3 with TRBJ2-2, with 12 bases fitting TRBD2. Germline V gene data show CDR1 as SGHTA and CDR2 as FQGTGA. This CDR3 region has 17 residues. Trimming cost V 3 bases and J 4 bases; bases outside gene matches: 6. Written as DNA, the CDR3 is TGTGCCAGCAGCTTTGTGGCTAGCGGGAGGGGCACCGGGGAGCTGTTTTTT. It translates to CASSFVASGRGTGELFF.

This chain links TRBV6-5 with TRBJ2-4; D may correspond to TRBD1 or TRBD2 (5 bases each). The germline V gene has CDR1 MNHEY and CDR2 SVGAGI. The CDR3 has 16 residues. The V end was cut by 8 bases, the J end by 0 bases, with 17 bases between. The CDR3 loop reads CASGYRDPIAKNIQYF. Here the CDR3 DNA reads TGTGCCAGCGGGTACCGGGACCCCATAGCCAAAAACATTCAGTACTTC.

In this sample, this clone is large. V gene TRBV12-3 or TRBV12-4 combines with J gene TRBJ2-6, with D perhaps TRBD1 (6 bases). Trimming removed 6 bases from V and 1 base from J, with 7 bases in between. This CDR3 region has 14 residues. Here the CDR3 reads CASRTGSGANVLTF. Here the CDR3 DNA reads TGTGCCAGCAGAACAGGGTCTGGGGCCAACGTCCTGACTTTC.

CDR3 in DNA: TGTGCCAGCAGTGGAGGGGTGGGCGAGCAGTACTTC. This encodes CASSGGVGEQYF. V and J are TRBV6-1 and TRBJ2-7, with D perhaps being TRBD1 or TRBD2 (5 bases each). The V and J ends lost 4 bases and 6 bases respectively, with 10 bases between them. CDR3 length: 12 amino acids. Germline assignment: CDR1 MNHNS and CDR2 SASEGT.

This clone has a handful of counts. The chain is built from TRBV12-3 or TRBV12-4 and TRBJ2-7, with a tentative D call TRBD2 (5 bases). The CDR3 consists of 15 residues. Trimming took off 4 bases at V and 1 base at J, with 14 bases between the two ends. CDR3 loop: CASSWRLASSYEQYF. For the CDR3, the DNA is TGTGCCAGCAGTTGGCGTCTAGCAAGTTCCTACGAGCAGTACTTC.

Note on this clone: At one end, the junction sequence differs from germline, possibly due to a read error. The gene calls are TRBV6-4 and TRBJ2-5, with D maybe TRBD1 (6 bases). The CDR3 totals 13 residues. CDR1 and CDR2 (germline): MRHNA, SNTAGT. The CDR3 here is CTSSRDTQGTQYF. The DNA for the CDR3 is TGTACCAGCAGTCGGGACACTCAAGGGACCCAGTACTTC.

By share of the sample, this clone is medium-sized. The chain uses TRBV7-9 and TRBJ2-1; TRBD2 matches at 8 bases. The V segment lost 5 bases and the J segment 6 bases; nucleotides outside the gene matches: 9. In germline, CDR1 is SEHNR, CDR2 FQNEAQ (reference sequence). The CDR3 runs 15 residues. CDR3 loop: CASSQLAGGGNEQFF. The CDR3 DNA is TGTGCCAGCAGCCAGCTAGCGGGTGGGGGCAATGAGCAGTTCTTC.

The chain recombines TRBV11-2 with TRBJ2-5; possibly TRBD1 for D (5 bases). The CDR3 sequence is 14 residues long. CDR1 SGHAT and CDR2 FQNNGV come from the germline V gene. Trimming cost V 5 bases and J 4 bases, with 14 bases left between them. CDR3 nucleotides: TGTGCCAGCAGCCTCGGCGCAGGGCCAGAGACCCAGTACTTC. It encodes CASSLGAGPETQYF.

This chain uses TRBV19 with TRBJ2-1, with TRBD2 identical over 10 bases. The CDR3 is 16 residues long. The ends lost 7 bases at V and 4 bases at J; junction bases unmatched: 10. The germline gives CDR1 LNHDA, CDR2 SQIVND (reference sequence). The CDR3 protein is CASNKVRAGGYNEQFF. The CDR3 region has the DNA TGTGCCAGTAATAAGGTCCGAGCGGGAGGGTACAATGAGCAGTTCTTC.

The table lists this clone with many counts. The chain carries TRBV30 and TRBJ1-1, with a weak D call TRBD1 (6 bases). Trimming took off 3 bases at V and 0 bases at J, with 11 bases between the two ends. The germline gives CDR1 GTSNPN, CDR2 SVGIG (reference sequence). The CDR3 covers 14 residues. The CDR3 here is CAWSWGPMNTEAFF. CDR3 coding DNA: TGTGCCTGGAGCTGGGGGCCCATGAACACTGAAGCTTTCTTT.

This clone was observed a few times. J is TRBJ2-7 and V is TRBV6-1, with 7 bases aligning to TRBD2. This CDR3 contains 15 residues. The V gene's germline CDR1 is MNHNS and CDR2 SASEGT. Unmatched junction bases numbered 5, after V lost 3 bases and J lost 0 bases. The CDR3 loop is CASSEGGGGSYEQYF. The CDR3 DNA follows: TGTGCCAGCAGTGAGGGTGGCGGGGGCTCCTACGAGCAGTACTTC.

This clone has only a few counts. CDR3 protein: CSARDGTDYGYTF. In nucleotides, the CDR3 is TGCAGTGCTAGAGATGGGACAGACTATGGCTACACCTTC. The chain uses TRBV20-1 and TRBJ1-2; 7 nucleotides line up with TRBD1. V was pared by 0 bases and J by 3 bases, with 1 base of the junction left unmatched. CDR1 is DFQATT, CDR2 SNEGSKA, per germline (reference sequence). The CDR3 covers 13 residues.

This clone appeared a few times. This sequence joins TRBV6-1 and TRBJ2-7; 8 nucleotides align to TRBD1. Trimming at V came to 7 bases and at J to 1 base, leaving 6 bases not matched to a gene. This CDR3 is 14 amino acids long. CDR1 and CDR2 from the germline V gene are MNHNS and SASEGT. The CDR3 spells CASTDRGLSYEQYF. Written as DNA, the CDR3 is TGTGCCAGCACCGACAGGGGCCTATCCTACGAGCAGTACTTC.

In its sample, this clone was seen a few times. V and J are TRBV6-4 and TRBJ2-1, with TRBD2 identical over 9 bases. Germline CDR1 and CDR2: MRHNA and SNTAGT. This CDR3 spans 15 amino acids. The V segment lost 2 bases and the J segment 3 bases; nucleotides outside the gene matches: 2. DNA of the CDR3: TGTGCCAGCAGTGACATAGCGGGGGACTACAATGAGCAGTTCTTC. This gives the protein CASSDIAGDYNEQFF.

The chain recombines TRBV28 with TRBJ2-2; D ambiguous. Germline lookup yields CDR1 MDHEN and CDR2 SYDVKM. This CDR3 comprises 13 residues. V was shortened by 4 bases and J by 0 bases, with 3 bases between the two germline ends. This chain's CDR3 is CASSSTNTGELFF. As DNA, the CDR3 is TGTGCCAGCAGTTCCACGAACACCGGGGAGCTGTTTTTT. Full variable domain (remainder filled in from reference TRBV28 and TRBJ2-2): DVKVTQSSRYLVKRTGEKVFLECVQDMDHENMFWYRQDPGLGLRLIYFSYDVKMKEKGDIPEGYSVSREKKERFSLILESASTNQTSMYLCASSSTNTGELFFGEGSRLTVL.

Relative to its sample, this clone is medium-sized. V gene TRBV11-3 combines with J gene TRBJ1-5; D perhaps matches TRBD1 (5 bases). V lost 5 bases and J lost 3, with 14 bases in between. Germline CDR1 SGHNT, CDR2 YENEEA. This CDR3 region has 15 residues. The CDR3 loop is CASSPGHEDNQPQHF. The CDR3 DNA reads TGTGCCAGCAGCCCGGGGCACGAGGACAATCAGCCCCAGCATTTT.